Below, 7 T cell receptor beta chains from the same sample are listed, as sequenced in a study of cytomegalovirus exposure and HLA in healthy donors. The PCR ran on 60 Vbeta and 13 Jbeta primers. Clones were read by immunoSEQ multiplex PCR, and TCRdb kept only the in-frame ones, dropping some. Here the sample spans approximately 75,000 clones, about 79% being singletons. Source material: PBMCs. The origin of the receptors is a man aged 70 or older in good health and CMV-seropositive.

This chain links TRBV6-5 with TRBJ2-2; D possibly corresponds to TRBD1 (5 bases). The V end lost 5 bases, the J end lost 7 bases, and 11 bases lay between the germline ends. There are 13 residues in the CDR3. Germline assignment: CDR1 MNHEY and CDR2 SVGAGI. DNA of the CDR3: TGTGCCAGCAGTCGGCAGGGCGGCGGGGAGCTGTTTTTT. This encodes CASSRQGGGELFF.

The V and J genes are TRBV10-3 and TRBJ2-7; 7 bases map to TRBD1. Germline V gives CDR1 ENHRY, CDR2 SYGVKD. Unmatched junction bases numbered 7, after V lost 5 bases and J lost 0 bases. The CDR3 is 15 amino acids. The CDR3 is CAISTRTGSSYEQYF. CDR3 bases: TGTGCCATCAGTACCCGGACAGGAAGCTCCTACGAGCAGTACTTC.

Details on this clone: A junction boundary mismatches the germline segment, possibly from a read error. This chain uses TRBV25-1 with TRBJ2-1; the match to TRBD2 covers 8 bases. The CDR3 is 17 residues long. The germline V gene encodes CDR1 MGHDK and CDR2 SYGVNS. The CDR3 nucleotides read TGTGCCAGCAGTGACCTGGCGGGAGGACTTTCCTCCAATGAGCAGTTCTTC. Encoded protein: CASSDLAGGLSSNEQFF.

The chain recombines TRBV28 with TRBJ2-7; a possible D gene is TRBD2 (7 bases). The CDR3 is 16 amino acids. V shed 11 bases and J shed 7 bases, with 30 bases lying between them. Germline V CDR1 and CDR2: MDHEN, SYDVKM. CDR3 sequence reads: CAASGGGARLAGEQYF. In DNA form, the CDR3 reads TGTGCCGCCTCGGGTGGGGGGGCTAGGCTAGCTGGGGAGCAGTACTTC.

The CDR3 here is CASNRQGIEYGYTF. In nucleotides, the CDR3 is TGTGCCAGTAACAGACAGGGTATAGAATATGGCTACACCTTC. The chain has TRBV19 and TRBJ1-2; 7 positions match TRBD1. V lost 7 bases, J lost 5 bases, and 10 bases stayed unmatched. This CDR3 comprises 14 residues. Germline CDR1 reads LNHDA; CDR2 reads SQIVND (reference sequence).

This clone occurred a few times. The gene calls are TRBV2 and TRBJ2-2, with TRBD1 identical over 7 bases. V was pared by 1 base and J by 0 bases, with 8 bases of the junction left unmatched. Germline V lookup: CDR1 SNHLY, CDR2 FYNNEI. CDR3 length equals 18 residues. The DNA for the CDR3 is TGTGCCAGCAGTGAAGGTAATCGAGGGGGCGCGAACACCGGGGAGCTGTTTTTT. Translation: CASSEGNRGGANTGELFF.

This clone was seen more than once but under ten times. Because the CDR3's place on the DNA is in doubt, the DNA is left out and the CDR3 is given as listed by TCRdb. V and J are TRBV29-1 and TRBJ2-1; no DNA check was done on the table's D call, TRBD1. The germline V gene encodes CDR1 SQVTM and CDR2 ANQGSEA. Inclusive of both ends, the CDR3 amounts to 12 amino acids. This chain's CDR3 is CSVATGTEHELF.